The clone carrying this T cell receptor (beta chain) has only one observation. This record comes from a study of cytomegalovirus exposure and HLA in healthy donors. Method: immunoSEQ multiplex PCR; TCRdb's copy keeps in-frame clones and lacks some. The top ten hold approximately 1.3% of the sample, which has fewer than 85,000 clones, approximately 96% seen once. Trimming shortened V by 7 bases and J by 2 bases, and 6 bases separated the two germline ends. Germline V gives CDR1 WSHSY, CDR2 SAAADI. This CDR3 is built from 12 residues. Material: PBMCs. The V call is TRBV10-2, the J call TRBJ1-5; D ambiguous. This TCR was recovered from a woman between 18 and 29 years old in good health and CMV-seronegative. CDR3 sequence reads: CASTPGNQPQHF. The CDR3 DNA follows: TGCGCCAGCACCCCAGGCAATCAGCCCCAGCATTTT.